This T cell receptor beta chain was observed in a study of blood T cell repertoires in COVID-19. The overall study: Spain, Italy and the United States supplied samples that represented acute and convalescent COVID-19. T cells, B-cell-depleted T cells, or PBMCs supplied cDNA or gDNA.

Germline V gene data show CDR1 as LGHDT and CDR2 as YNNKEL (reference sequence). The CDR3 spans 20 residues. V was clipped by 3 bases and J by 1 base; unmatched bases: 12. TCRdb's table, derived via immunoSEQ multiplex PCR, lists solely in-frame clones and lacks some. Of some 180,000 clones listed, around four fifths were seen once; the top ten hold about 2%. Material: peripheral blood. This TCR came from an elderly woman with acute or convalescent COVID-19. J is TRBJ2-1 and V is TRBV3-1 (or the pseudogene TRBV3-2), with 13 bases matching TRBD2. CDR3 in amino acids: CASSHRIGTSGIPSYNEQFF. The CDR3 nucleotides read TGTGCCAGCAGCCATCGTATAGGGACTAGCGGGATTCCTTCCTACAATGAGCAGTTCTTC.